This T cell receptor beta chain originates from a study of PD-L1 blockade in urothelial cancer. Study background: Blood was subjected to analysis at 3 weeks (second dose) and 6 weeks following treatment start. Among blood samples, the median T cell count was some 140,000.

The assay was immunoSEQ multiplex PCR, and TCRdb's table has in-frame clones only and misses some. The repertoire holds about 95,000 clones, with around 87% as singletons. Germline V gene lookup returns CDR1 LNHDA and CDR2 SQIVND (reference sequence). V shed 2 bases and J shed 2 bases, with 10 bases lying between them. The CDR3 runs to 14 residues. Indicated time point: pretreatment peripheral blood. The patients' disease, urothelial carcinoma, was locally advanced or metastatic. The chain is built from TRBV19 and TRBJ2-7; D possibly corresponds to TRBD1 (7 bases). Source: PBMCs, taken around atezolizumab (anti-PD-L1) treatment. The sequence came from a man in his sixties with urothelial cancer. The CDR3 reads CASSISGGTYEQYF. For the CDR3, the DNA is TGTGCCAGTAGTATATCAGGGGGGACCTACGAGCAGTACTTC.